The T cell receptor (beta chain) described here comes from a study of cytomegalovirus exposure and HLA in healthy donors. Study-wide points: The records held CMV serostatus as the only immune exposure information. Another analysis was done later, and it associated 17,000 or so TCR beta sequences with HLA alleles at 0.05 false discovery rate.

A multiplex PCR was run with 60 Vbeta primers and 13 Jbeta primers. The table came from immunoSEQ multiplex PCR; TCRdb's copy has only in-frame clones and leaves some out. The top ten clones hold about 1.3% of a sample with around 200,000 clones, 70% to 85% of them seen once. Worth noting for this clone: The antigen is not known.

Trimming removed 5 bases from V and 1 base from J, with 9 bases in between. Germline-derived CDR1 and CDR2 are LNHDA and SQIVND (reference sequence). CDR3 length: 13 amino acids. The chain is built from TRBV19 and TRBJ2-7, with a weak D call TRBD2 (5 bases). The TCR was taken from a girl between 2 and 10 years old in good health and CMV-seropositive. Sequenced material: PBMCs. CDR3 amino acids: CASSGSASYEQYF. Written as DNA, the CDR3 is TGTGCCAGTAGTGGGAGTGCATCCTACGAGCAGTACTTC.